This is a list of T cell receptor beta chains from one sample in a study of CD8+CD57+ T cells in acquired aplastic anemia. TCRdb re-called the reads with MiXCR, one entry per CDR3 protein. Of around 500,000 distinct CDR3 sequences in the sample, less than 35% are singletons; the top ten hold less than 1%. The sequencing sample was made of sorted CD4+, CD8+, or CD8+CD57+ T cells (not recorded which) from PBMCs. These receptors originate from a human donor with aplastic anemia. Each CDR3 is given with its conserved first and last residue. D genes are given only for firm matches. Clone size is not always given. Where it is, it says once, few, many or a class for expanded clones.

CDR3nt: TGCAGTGCTAGGGCCAACAGTATCTACAATGAGCAGTTCTTC
CDR3aa: CSARANSIYNEQFF
j_gene: TRBJ2-1
abundance: NA
v_gene: TRBV20-1
d_gene: NA

CDR3nt: TGCGCCAGCAGCCAAGGTGTGAGGGTTGGGGACGGGAACTATGGCTACACCTTC
CDR3aa: CASSQGVRVGDGNYGYTF
j_gene: TRBJ1-2
abundance: NA
v_gene: TRBV7-9
d_gene: NA

CDR3nt: TGCAGTGCCGCCTATTTTTACCGAACAGGGGACACGGGAATCCAGCCCCAGCATTTT
CDR3aa: CSAAYFYRTGDTGIQPQHF
j_gene: TRBJ1-5
abundance: few
v_gene: TRBV20-1
d_gene: TRBD1

CDR3nt: TGCAGTGTTGGGGCAGGGGGCATCGACGAGCAGTACTTC
CDR3aa: CSVGAGGIDEQYF
j_gene: TRBJ2-7
abundance: many
v_gene: TRBV20-1
d_gene: TRBD1

CDR3nt: TGTGCCAGCAGCGTGACAGGCCGTCAGCCCCAGCATTTT
CDR3aa: CASSVTGRQPQHF
j_gene: TRBJ1-5
abundance: many
v_gene: TRBV5-8
d_gene: NA

CDR3nt: TGTGCCAGCAGGGAGGAGGGAAACACCATATATTTT
CDR3aa: CASREEGNTIYF
j_gene: TRBJ1-3
abundance: many
v_gene: TRBV7-9
d_gene: NA

CDR3nt: TGTGCCAGCAGCCTAGCGGGGGGGCCAAATCAGGCATCAGAGACCCAGTACTTC
CDR3aa: CASSLAGGPNQASETQYF
j_gene: TRBJ2-5
abundance: NA
v_gene: TRBV12-3/TRBV12-4
d_gene: TRBD2

CDR3nt: TGTGCCAGCAGCCTTAGTGGGCGATATGAGCAGTTCTTC
CDR3aa: CASSLSGRYEQFF
j_gene: TRBJ2-1
abundance: once
v_gene: TRBV5-4
d_gene: NA

CDR3nt: TGCGCCAGCAGCCTACGGCTCCATAAGGCTTTCTTT
CDR3aa: CASSLRLHKAFF
j_gene: TRBJ1-1
abundance: few
v_gene: TRBV4-3
d_gene: NA

CDR3nt: TGTGCCAGCAGTGAAATAGACGGACTCCAATACGAGCAGTACTTC
CDR3aa: CASSEIDGLQYEQYF
j_gene: TRBJ2-7
abundance: few
v_gene: TRBV25-1
d_gene: NA

CDR3nt: TGTGCCATCTCGGCCCAGCTCAACTATGGCTACACCTTC
CDR3aa: CAISAQLNYGYTF
j_gene: TRBJ1-2
abundance: many
v_gene: TRBV10-3
d_gene: NA

CDR3nt: TGTGCCAGTGGCCCAGAGCGGCGATTCACAGATACGCAGTATTTT
CDR3aa: CASGPERRFTDTQYF
j_gene: TRBJ2-3
abundance: many
v_gene: TRBV2
d_gene: NA

CDR3nt: TGTGCCAGCAGCTGGGGAGTCGGTCAGCCCCAGCATTTT
CDR3aa: CASSWGVGQPQHF
j_gene: TRBJ1-5
abundance: NA
v_gene: TRBV5-6
d_gene: NA

CDR3nt: TGCAGTGCTTTACGGACAGCCAAAGAGACCCAGTACTTC
CDR3aa: CSALRTAKETQYF
j_gene: TRBJ2-5
abundance: few
v_gene: TRBV20-1
d_gene: NA

CDR3nt: TGTGCCAGCAGCTTAGGGGTGACAGGGAACTATGGCTACACCTTC
CDR3aa: CASSLGVTGNYGYTF
j_gene: TRBJ1-2
abundance: NA
v_gene: TRBV7-2
d_gene: TRBD1

CDR3nt: TGTGCCAGCAGCGGAGGATTTTTAGCAAACACCATATATTTT
CDR3aa: CASSGGFLANTIYF
j_gene: TRBJ1-3
abundance: few
v_gene: TRBV9
d_gene: NA

CDR3nt: TGTGCCAGCAGCCAAGAATATAGGGGATCCCGGTTCTTC
CDR3aa: CASSQEYRGSRFF
j_gene: TRBJ2-7
abundance: NA
v_gene: TRBV25-1
d_gene: NA

CDR3nt: TGTGCCATCAGTGGCAATGAGGAAGCTTTCTTT
CDR3aa: CAISGNEEAFF
j_gene: TRBJ1-1
abundance: many
v_gene: TRBV10-3
d_gene: NA

CDR3nt: TGCGCCAGCAGCCGAGAAGGAGGGTACGGTCAGCCCCAGCATTTT
CDR3aa: CASSREGGYGQPQHF
j_gene: TRBJ1-5
abundance: NA
v_gene: TRBV4-1
d_gene: NA

CDR3nt: TGTGCCAGCACCTTAGCCAGGGATGGGTATGGCTACACCTTC
CDR3aa: CASTLARDGYGYTF
j_gene: TRBJ1-2
abundance: many
v_gene: TRBV2
d_gene: NA

CDR3nt: TGTGCCAGCAGCTTCGTGACAGGGGGCACAGATACGCAGTATTTT
CDR3aa: CASSFVTGGTDTQYF
j_gene: TRBJ2-3
abundance: NA
v_gene: TRBV11-1
d_gene: TRBD1

CDR3nt: TGTGCCAGCAGTCAAGGGACGGGTTATAATTCACCCCTCCACTTT
CDR3aa: CASSQGTGYNSPLHF
j_gene: TRBJ1-6
abundance: NA
v_gene: TRBV7-3
d_gene: NA

CDR3nt: TGCGCCAGCAGCCCGGGGGGGACAGGGGGGCAGCCCCAGCATTTT
CDR3aa: CASSPGGTGGQPQHF
j_gene: TRBJ1-5
abundance: few
v_gene: TRBV5-1
d_gene: TRBD1

CDR3nt: TGTGCCAGCAGTGATTGTCGGGGGGCAGAGTGTGGCTACACCTTC
CDR3aa: CASSDCRGAECGYTF
j_gene: TRBJ1-2
abundance: many
v_gene: TRBV2
d_gene: NA

CDR3nt: TGTGCCAGCAGTGAGACGGGTAAGAATCAGCCCCAGCATTTT
CDR3aa: CASSETGKNQPQHF
j_gene: TRBJ1-5
abundance: few
v_gene: TRBV19
d_gene: NA

CDR3nt: TGCGCCAGCAGCCAAGGTTCGGGTTCACCCCTCCACTTT
CDR3aa: CASSQGSGSPLHF
j_gene: TRBJ1-6
abundance: NA
v_gene: TRBV4-1
d_gene: NA

CDR3nt: TGCAGCGTTGATGGGTGGGAGGGGGCCAATAACTATGGCTACACCTTC
CDR3aa: CSVDGWEGANNYGYTF
j_gene: TRBJ1-2
abundance: NA
v_gene: TRBV29-1
d_gene: TRBD1

CDR3nt: TGTGCCATCAGTGAGTCGCTTCGGAGCGATGAAGCTTTCTTT
CDR3aa: CAISESLRSDEAFF
j_gene: TRBJ1-1
abundance: many
v_gene: TRBV10-3
d_gene: NA

CDR3nt: TGTGCCAGCAGCTTATGGCAGGGGATTTATGGCTACACCTTC
CDR3aa: CASSLWQGIYGYTF
j_gene: TRBJ1-2
abundance: NA
v_gene: TRBV7-2
d_gene: NA

CDR3nt: TGTGCCAGTAGTATGACGGCCCTATTGGAAGCTGTCTTT
CDR3aa: CASSMTALLEAVF
j_gene: TRBJ1-1
abundance: once
v_gene: TRBV19
d_gene: NA

CDR3nt: TGTGCCAGCAGCTTAGTTGGGGAAGCCTTGGGCGGCTACACCTTC
CDR3aa: CASSLVGEALGGYTF
j_gene: TRBJ1-2
abundance: many
v_gene: TRBV7-2
d_gene: NA

CDR3nt: TGCGCCAGCAGTGATCCCCGGACCTCCTCCTACGAGCAGTACTTC
CDR3aa: CASSDPRTSSYEQYF
j_gene: TRBJ2-7
abundance: many
v_gene: TRBV10-2
d_gene: NA

CDR3nt: TGCAGTGCCCGACTAGCGGGGAGGTACGAGCAGTACTTC
CDR3aa: CSARLAGRYEQYF
j_gene: TRBJ2-7
abundance: many
v_gene: TRBV20-1
d_gene: TRBD2

CDR3nt: TGTGCCAGCAGTTTGTCCCGCGGAAGTTTCCAAGAGACCCAGTACTTC
CDR3aa: CASSLSRGSFQETQYF
j_gene: TRBJ2-5
abundance: NA
v_gene: TRBV12-3/TRBV12-4
d_gene: NA

CDR3nt: TGTGCCAGCAGTGAAGCTGGGACAGGGGCCGGGGAGCTGTTTTTT
CDR3aa: CASSEAGTGAGELFF
j_gene: TRBJ2-2
abundance: many
v_gene: TRBV2
d_gene: TRBD1

CDR3nt: TGTGCCAGCAGTGAATCACGACACAACAGAGAGACCCAGTACTTC
CDR3aa: CASSESRHNRETQYF
j_gene: TRBJ2-5
abundance: NA
v_gene: TRBV25-1
d_gene: NA

CDR3nt: TGTGCCAGCAGGAGGGACAGGGGGCCGGGCGAGCAGTACTTC
CDR3aa: CASRRDRGPGEQYF
j_gene: TRBJ2-7
abundance: few
v_gene: TRBV7-3
d_gene: TRBD1

CDR3nt: TGTGCCAGCAGCTCGGGACTAGCGGGGTGGAGCTATGGCTACACCTTC
CDR3aa: CASSSGLAGWSYGYTF
j_gene: TRBJ1-2
abundance: NA
v_gene: TRBV7-3
d_gene: NA

CDR3nt: TGTGCCAGCAGTGACCAGGGGGCTGCCTACAATGAGCAGTTCTTC
CDR3aa: CASSDQGAAYNEQFF
j_gene: TRBJ2-1
abundance: few
v_gene: TRBV6-4
d_gene: TRBD1

CDR3nt: TGTGCCAGCAGCCACAGGGGGCTTAATGGCTACACCTTC
CDR3aa: CASSHRGLNGYTF
j_gene: TRBJ1-2
abundance: few
v_gene: TRBV3-1
d_gene: TRBD1

CDR3nt: TGTGCTAGTGCCCCAGGGGGGGATAGCAATCAGCCCCAGCATTTT
CDR3aa: CASAPGGDSNQPQHF
j_gene: TRBJ1-5
abundance: few
v_gene: TRBV12-5
d_gene: TRBD1

CDR3nt: TGCAGTGCTAGATTCGTGGGTTCGGATTCACCCCTCCACTTT
CDR3aa: CSARFVGSDSPLHF
j_gene: TRBJ1-6
abundance: many
v_gene: TRBV20-1
d_gene: NA

CDR3nt: TGCAGCGTTGAGGGCGACCCGAACTCCTACAATGAGCAGTTCTTC
CDR3aa: CSVEGDPNSYNEQFF
j_gene: TRBJ2-1
abundance: NA
v_gene: TRBV29-1
d_gene: NA

CDR3nt: TGCGCCAGCAGTGAGTCCCGTAGCTACGAGCAGTACTTC
CDR3aa: CASSESRSYEQYF
j_gene: TRBJ2-7
abundance: many
v_gene: TRBV10-2
d_gene: NA

CDR3nt: TGTGCCAGCTCACCACCAAAAGCGGGCCACACCTTC
CDR3aa: CASSPPKAGHTF
j_gene: TRBJ1-2
abundance: few
v_gene: TRBV2
d_gene: NA

CDR3nt: TGTGCCAGCAGTCTCCGCTCTGGAAACACCATATATTTT
CDR3aa: CASSLRSGNTIYF
j_gene: TRBJ1-3
abundance: NA
v_gene: TRBV14
d_gene: NA

CDR3nt: TGTGCCAGCAGCGTAAGGACGGTGAATTCACCCCTCCACTTT
CDR3aa: CASSVRTVNSPLHF
j_gene: TRBJ1-6
abundance: NA
v_gene: TRBV9
d_gene: NA

CDR3nt: TGCGCCAGCAGCCAACCCGGGACAGAGGCCGAGCAGTACTTC
CDR3aa: CASSQPGTEAEQYF
j_gene: TRBJ2-7
abundance: many
v_gene: TRBV4-3
d_gene: TRBD1

CDR3nt: TGCAGTGCTAGAGATCAGCAGGGGGGCTGGAGTCAGCCCCAGCATTTT
CDR3aa: CSARDQQGGWSQPQHF
j_gene: TRBJ1-5
abundance: few
v_gene: TRBV20-1
d_gene: TRBD1

CDR3nt: TGTGCCAGCAGCTTAGTCGTTGGAAGTTACACTGAAGCTTTCTTT
CDR3aa: CASSLVVGSYTEAFF
j_gene: TRBJ1-1
abundance: few
v_gene: TRBV7-9
d_gene: NA

CDR3nt: TGTGCCAGCAGTCCTACAGGGGCGGGGACTGAAGCTTTCTTT
CDR3aa: CASSPTGAGTEAFF
j_gene: TRBJ1-1
abundance: NA
v_gene: TRBV6-1
d_gene: TRBD1

CDR3nt: TGCGCCAGCAGTGAAAGGGTCAATCAGCCCCAGCATTTT
CDR3aa: CASSERVNQPQHF
j_gene: TRBJ1-5
abundance: many
v_gene: TRBV10-1
d_gene: NA

CDR3nt: TGTGCCAGCAGCCAAGGACAGGAGAACTATGGCTACACCTTC
CDR3aa: CASSQGQENYGYTF
j_gene: TRBJ1-2
abundance: many
v_gene: TRBV5-5
d_gene: TRBD1

CDR3nt: TGTGCCAGCAGTTTTGCCCTAGCGGGGGGTAGCTCCTACAATGAGCAGTTCTTC
CDR3aa: CASSFALAGGSSYNEQFF
j_gene: TRBJ2-1
abundance: NA
v_gene: TRBV5-6
d_gene: TRBD2

CDR3nt: TGTGCCAGCAGCCCCCGGGGGGAGCAGTTCTTC
CDR3aa: CASSPRGEQFF
j_gene: TRBJ2-1
abundance: many
v_gene: TRBV7-2
d_gene: NA

CDR3nt: TGTGCCAGCAGTCTCACAGGGGGCCGACAGCCCCAGCATTTT
CDR3aa: CASSLTGGRQPQHF
j_gene: TRBJ1-5
abundance: few
v_gene: TRBV12-3/TRBV12-4
d_gene: TRBD1

CDR3nt: TGTGCCAGCAGCTCCTTTCTGGATGGAGAAGAGACCCAGTACTTC
CDR3aa: CASSSFLDGEETQYF
j_gene: TRBJ2-5
abundance: NA
v_gene: TRBV19
d_gene: NA

CDR3nt: TGTGCCAGCAGTGGGGACTTCTACACCGGGGAGCTGTTTTTT
CDR3aa: CASSGDFYTGELFF
j_gene: TRBJ2-2
abundance: many
v_gene: TRBV2
d_gene: NA